This TCR beta chain was documented in a study of blood T cell repertoires in COVID-19. In the study overall: Some COVID-19 samples were acute and others convalescent; all came from the United States, Italy and Spain.

Deletions cut 3 bases from V and 3 bases from J, with 11 bases between. CDR1 is SEHNR and CDR2 is FQNEAQ in the germline V gene (reference sequence). The CDR3 is 14 residues long. Original analysis: Estimation of nucleated cell counts was performed using reference gene primer amplification. Method: immunoSEQ multiplex PCR; TCRdb's copy keeps in-frame clones and lacks some. V, J and clone size reflect that table, while D and trimming were determined from the DNA. The sample contains approximately 210,000 clones, about nine tenths of which appear only once. The specimen sequenced was peripheral blood. The receptor was isolated from a woman aged 40 to 50 with acute or convalescent COVID-19. V usage is TRBV7-9 and J usage is TRBJ1-2, with no clear D. The CDR3 loop is CASSLQNRDYGYTF. In DNA, the CDR3 is TGTGCCAGCAGCTTGCAGAACCGGGACTATGGCTACACCTTC.